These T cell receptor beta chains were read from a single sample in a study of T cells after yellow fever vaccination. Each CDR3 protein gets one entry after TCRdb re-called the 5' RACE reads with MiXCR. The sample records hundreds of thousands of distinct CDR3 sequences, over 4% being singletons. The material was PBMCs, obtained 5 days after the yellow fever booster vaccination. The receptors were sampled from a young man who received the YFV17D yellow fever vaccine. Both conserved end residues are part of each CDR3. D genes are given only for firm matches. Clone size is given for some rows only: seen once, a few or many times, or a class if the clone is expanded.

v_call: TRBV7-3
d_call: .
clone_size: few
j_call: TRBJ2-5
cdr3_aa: CASSLLGGGGETQYF
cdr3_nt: TGTGCCAGCAGCCTCCTAGGGGGAGGTGGAGAGACCCAGTACTTC

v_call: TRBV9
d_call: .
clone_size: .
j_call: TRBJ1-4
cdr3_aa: CASSGGTTNEKLFF
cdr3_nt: TGTGCCAGCAGCGGGGGGACGACGAATGAAAAACTGTTTTTT

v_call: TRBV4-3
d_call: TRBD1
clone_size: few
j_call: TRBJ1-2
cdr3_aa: CASSQSTGGFYGYTF
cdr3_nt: TGCGCCAGCAGCCAAAGCACAGGGGGTTTCTATGGCTACACCTTC

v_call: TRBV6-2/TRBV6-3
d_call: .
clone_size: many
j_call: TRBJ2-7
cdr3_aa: CASSLRTGLTAQYF
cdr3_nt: TGTGCCAGCAGCCTACGGACCGGACTGACGGCGCAGTACTTC

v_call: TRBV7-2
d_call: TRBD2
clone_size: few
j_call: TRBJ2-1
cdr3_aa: CASSLRTSGGAVINEQFF
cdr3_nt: TGTGCCAGCAGCTTAAGGACTAGCGGGGGGGCCGTTATTAATGAGCAGTTCTTC

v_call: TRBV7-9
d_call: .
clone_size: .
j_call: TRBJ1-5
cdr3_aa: CASSAQERQPQHF
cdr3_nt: TGTGCCAGCAGCGCGCAGGAGCGCCAGCCCCAGCATTTT

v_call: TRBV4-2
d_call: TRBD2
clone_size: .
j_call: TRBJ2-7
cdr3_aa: CASSQDLGGGTYEQYF
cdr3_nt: TGTGCCAGCAGCCAAGATCTGGGCGGGGGGACTTACGAGCAGTACTTC

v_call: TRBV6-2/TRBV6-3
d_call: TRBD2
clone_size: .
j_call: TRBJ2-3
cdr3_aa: CASSYSPTWLAGGTDTQYF
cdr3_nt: TGTGCCAGCAGTTACTCCCCCACCTGGCTAGCGGGGGGCACAGATACGCAGTATTTT

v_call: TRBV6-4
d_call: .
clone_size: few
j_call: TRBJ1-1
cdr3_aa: CASSDSPENTEAFF
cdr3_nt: TGTGCCAGCAGTGACTCGCCGGAGAACACTGAAGCTTTCTTT

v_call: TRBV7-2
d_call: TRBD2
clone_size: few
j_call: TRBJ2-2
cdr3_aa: CASSSRIGLVSGELFF
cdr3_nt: TGTGCCAGCAGCTCACGGATCGGACTAGTGTCTGGGGAGCTGTTTTTT

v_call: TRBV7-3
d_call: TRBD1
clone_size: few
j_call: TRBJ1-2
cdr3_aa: CASSKTGGSGYTF
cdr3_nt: TGTGCCAGCAGCAAGACAGGGGGTAGTGGCTACACCTTC

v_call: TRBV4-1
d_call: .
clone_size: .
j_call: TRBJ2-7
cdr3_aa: CASSQDQGLSYEQYF
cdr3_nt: TGCGCCAGCAGCCAGGACCAGGGTCTATCCTACGAGCAGTACTTC

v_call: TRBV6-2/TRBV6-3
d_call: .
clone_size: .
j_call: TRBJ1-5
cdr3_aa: CASANGQWGQPQHF
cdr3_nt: TGTGCCAGCGCCAACGGACAGTGGGGGCAGCCCCAGCATTTT

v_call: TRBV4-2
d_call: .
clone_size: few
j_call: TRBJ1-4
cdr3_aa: CASSQDGLLNEKLFF
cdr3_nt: TGTGCCAGCAGCCAAGACGGGCTGCTGAATGAAAAACTGTTTTTT

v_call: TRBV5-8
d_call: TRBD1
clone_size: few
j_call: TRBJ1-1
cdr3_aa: CASSPGQKAEAFF
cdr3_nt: TGTGCCAGCAGCCCGGGACAGAAGGCTGAAGCTTTCTTT

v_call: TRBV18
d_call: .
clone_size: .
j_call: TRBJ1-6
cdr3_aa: CASSPQSERAPLHF
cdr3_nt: TGTGCCAGCTCACCGCAAAGCGAGCGGGCACCCCTCCACTTT

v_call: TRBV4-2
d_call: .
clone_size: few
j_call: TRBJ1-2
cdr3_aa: CASSHSDVRVKGYTF
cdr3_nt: TGTGCCAGCAGCCACTCCGATGTTAGGGTGAAAGGCTACACCTTC

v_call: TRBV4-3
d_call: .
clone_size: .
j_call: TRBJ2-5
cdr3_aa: CASSQERQETQYF
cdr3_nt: TGCGCCAGCAGCCAAGAGCGACAAGAGACCCAGTACTTC

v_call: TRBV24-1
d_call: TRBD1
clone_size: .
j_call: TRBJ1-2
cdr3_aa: CAVAGTGVGYTF
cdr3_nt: TGTGCCGTCGCCGGGACAGGGGTTGGCTACACCTTC

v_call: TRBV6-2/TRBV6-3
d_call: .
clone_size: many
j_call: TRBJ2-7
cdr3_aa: CASSYLGPISYEQYF
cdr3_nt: TGTGCCAGCAGTTACCTTGGACCGATTTCCTACGAGCAGTACTTC

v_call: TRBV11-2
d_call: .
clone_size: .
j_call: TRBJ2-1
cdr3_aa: CASSPARIRAGGNEQFF
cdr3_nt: TGTGCCAGCAGCCCTGCAAGAATCCGGGCTGGGGGCAATGAGCAGTTCTTC

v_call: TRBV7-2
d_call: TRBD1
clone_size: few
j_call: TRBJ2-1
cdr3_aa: CASSLNPPGQGSNEQFF
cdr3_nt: TGTGCCAGCAGCTTAAATCCCCCGGGACAGGGATCCAATGAGCAGTTCTTC

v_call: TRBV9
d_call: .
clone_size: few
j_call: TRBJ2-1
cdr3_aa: CASSVRVSNEQFF
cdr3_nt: TGTGCCAGCAGCGTGAGGGTTTCGAATGAGCAGTTCTTC

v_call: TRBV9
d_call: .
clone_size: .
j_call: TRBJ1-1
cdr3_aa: CASSMRVMNTEAFF
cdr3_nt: TGTGCCAGCTCTATGAGGGTTATGAACACTGAAGCTTTCTTT

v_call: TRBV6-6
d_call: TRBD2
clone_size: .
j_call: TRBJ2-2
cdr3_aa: CASTGGGNTGELFF
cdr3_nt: TGTGCCAGCACGGGGGGAGGGAACACCGGGGAGCTGTTTTTT

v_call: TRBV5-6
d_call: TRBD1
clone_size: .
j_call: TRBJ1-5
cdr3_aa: CASSFQGTGIQPQHF
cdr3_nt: TGTGCCAGCAGCTTCCAGGGGACAGGGATTCAGCCCCAGCATTTT

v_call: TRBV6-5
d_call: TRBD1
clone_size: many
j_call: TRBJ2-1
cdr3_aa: CASSLLTGTGGAGNEQFF
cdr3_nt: TGTGCCAGCAGTCTTTTAACCGGGACAGGGGGGGCAGGGAATGAGCAGTTCTTC

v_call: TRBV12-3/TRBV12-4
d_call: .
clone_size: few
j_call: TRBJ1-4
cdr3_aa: CASSLSGEEEKLFF
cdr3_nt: TGTGCCAGCAGTTTGTCCGGGGAGGAAGAAAAACTGTTTTTT

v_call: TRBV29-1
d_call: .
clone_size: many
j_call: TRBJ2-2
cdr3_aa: CSVRDLTGELFF
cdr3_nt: TGCAGCGTGAGAGACCTCACCGGGGAGCTGTTTTTT

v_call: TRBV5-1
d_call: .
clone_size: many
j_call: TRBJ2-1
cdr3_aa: CASSLTGSSYNEQFF
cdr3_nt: TGCGCCAGCAGCTTGACAGGAAGCTCCTACAATGAGCAGTTCTTC

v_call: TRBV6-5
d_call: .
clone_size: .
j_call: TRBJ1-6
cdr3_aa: CASSSDQGGPYNSPLHF
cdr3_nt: TGTGCCAGCAGCTCCGACCAGGGAGGTCCCTATAATTCACCCCTCCACTTT

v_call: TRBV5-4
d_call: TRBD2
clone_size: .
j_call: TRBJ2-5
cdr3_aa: CASRTSGGAGETQYF
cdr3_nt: TGTGCCAGCAGAACGAGCGGGGGGGCAGGGGAGACCCAGTACTTC

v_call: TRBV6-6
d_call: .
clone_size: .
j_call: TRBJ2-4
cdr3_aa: CASRDALAKNIQYF
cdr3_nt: TGTGCCAGCAGGGACGCGCTAGCCAAAAACATTCAGTACTTC

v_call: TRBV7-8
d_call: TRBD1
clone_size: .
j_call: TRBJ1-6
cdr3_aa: CASSGTDSASPLHF
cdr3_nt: TGTGCCAGCAGCGGGACAGACTCGGCTTCACCCCTCCACTTT

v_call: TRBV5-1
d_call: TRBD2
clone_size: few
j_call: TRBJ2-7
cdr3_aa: CASSPSGGDSYEQYF
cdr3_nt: TGCGCCAGCAGCCCGAGCGGGGGGGACTCCTACGAGCAGTACTTC

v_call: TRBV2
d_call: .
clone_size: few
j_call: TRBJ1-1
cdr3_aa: CASSGAGPEAFF
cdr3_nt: TGTGCCAGCAGTGGGGCCGGGCCCGAAGCTTTCTTT

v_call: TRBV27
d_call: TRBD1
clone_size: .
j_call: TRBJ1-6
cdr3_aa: CASSLTPGQGSPLHF
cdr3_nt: TGTGCCAGCAGTTTGACCCCGGGACAGGGCTCACCCCTCCACTTT

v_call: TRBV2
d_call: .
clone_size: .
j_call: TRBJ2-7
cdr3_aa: CASTLYEQYF
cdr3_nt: TGTGCCAGCACCCTCTACGAGCAGTACTTC

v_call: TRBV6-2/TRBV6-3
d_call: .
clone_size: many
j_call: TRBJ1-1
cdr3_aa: CASIAPTGRAFVEAFF
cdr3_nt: TGTGCCAGCATAGCCCCCACAGGGCGGGCTTTCGTGGAAGCTTTCTTT

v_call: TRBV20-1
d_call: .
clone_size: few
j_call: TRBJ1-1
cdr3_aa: CSAREFGGTEAFF
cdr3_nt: TGCAGTGCTAGGGAGTTCGGGGGCACTGAAGCTTTCTTT

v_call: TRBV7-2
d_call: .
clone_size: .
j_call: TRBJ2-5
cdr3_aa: CASSRSRGGEETQYF
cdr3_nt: TGTGCCAGCAGCCGGTCGAGAGGGGGAGAAGAGACCCAGTACTTC

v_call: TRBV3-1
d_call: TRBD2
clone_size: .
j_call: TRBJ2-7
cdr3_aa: CASSQEASGGARFEQYF
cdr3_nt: TGTGCCAGCAGCCAAGAAGCTAGCGGGGGGGCACGGTTTGAGCAGTACTTC

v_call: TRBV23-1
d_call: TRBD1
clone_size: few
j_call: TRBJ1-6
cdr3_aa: CANARQGPSSYNSPLHF
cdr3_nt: TGCGCCAACGCGAGACAGGGACCAAGCTCCTATAATTCACCCCTCCACTTT

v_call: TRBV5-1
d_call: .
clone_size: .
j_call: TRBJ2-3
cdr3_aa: CASSLGQGRGDTQYF
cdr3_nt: TGCGCCAGCAGCTTGGGGCAGGGTCGGGGAGATACGCAGTATTTT

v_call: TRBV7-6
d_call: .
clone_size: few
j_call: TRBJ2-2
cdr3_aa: CASSLVRANIGELFF
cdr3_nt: TGTGCCAGCAGCTTAGTCAGGGCAAATATCGGGGAGCTGTTTTTT

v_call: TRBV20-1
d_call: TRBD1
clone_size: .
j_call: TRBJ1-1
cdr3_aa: CSARPQGLGNTEAFF
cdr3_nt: TGCAGTGCTAGGCCACAGGGGTTGGGGAACACTGAAGCTTTCTTT

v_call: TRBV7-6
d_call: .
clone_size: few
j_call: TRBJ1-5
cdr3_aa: CAGGFDRPLYSNQPQHF
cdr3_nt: TGTGCCGGAGGATTCGACAGGCCGCTTTATAGCAATCAGCCCCAGCATTTT

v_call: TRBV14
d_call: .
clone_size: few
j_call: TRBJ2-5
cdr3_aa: CASSQTQGRQTQYF
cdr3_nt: TGTGCCAGCAGCCAGACCCAGGGGAGGCAGACCCAGTACTTC

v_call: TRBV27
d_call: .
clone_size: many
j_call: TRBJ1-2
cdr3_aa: CASSPSGANYGYTF
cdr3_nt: TGTGCCAGCAGTCCCTCAGGGGCTAACTATGGCTACACCTTC

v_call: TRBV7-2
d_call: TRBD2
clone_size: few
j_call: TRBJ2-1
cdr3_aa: CASSSPAGGAVNEQFF
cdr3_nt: TGTGCCAGCAGCTCCCCAGCGGGGGGGGCGGTAAATGAGCAGTTCTTC

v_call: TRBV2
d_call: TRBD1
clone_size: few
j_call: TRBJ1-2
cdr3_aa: CASRGQGDYGYTF
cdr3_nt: TGTGCCAGCAGGGGACAGGGGGACTATGGCTACACCTTC

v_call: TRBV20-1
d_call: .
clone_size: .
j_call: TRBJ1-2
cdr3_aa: CSAMFEANYGYTF
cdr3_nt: TGCAGTGCCATGTTTGAAGCTAACTATGGCTACACCTTC

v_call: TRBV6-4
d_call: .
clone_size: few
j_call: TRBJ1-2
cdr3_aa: CATWTASYGYTF
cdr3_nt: TGTGCCACCTGGACGGCATCCTATGGCTACACCTTC

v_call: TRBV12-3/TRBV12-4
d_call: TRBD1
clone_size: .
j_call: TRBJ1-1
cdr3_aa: CASSYGRGVTEAFF
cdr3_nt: TGTGCCAGCAGTTATGGCAGGGGGGTCACTGAAGCTTTCTTT

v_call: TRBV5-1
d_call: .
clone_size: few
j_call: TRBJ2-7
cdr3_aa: CASSLQATYEQYF
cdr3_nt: TGCGCCAGCAGCTTGCAGGCCACCTACGAGCAGTACTTC

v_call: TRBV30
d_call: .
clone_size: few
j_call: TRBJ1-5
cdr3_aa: CAWSRGGPPQPQHF
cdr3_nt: TGTGCCTGGAGTCGGGGGGGGCCACCTCAGCCCCAGCATTTT

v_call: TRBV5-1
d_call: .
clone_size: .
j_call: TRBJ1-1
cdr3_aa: CASSLQVMNTEAFF
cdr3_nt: TGCGCCAGCAGCTTGCAAGTGATGAACACTGAAGCTTTCTTT

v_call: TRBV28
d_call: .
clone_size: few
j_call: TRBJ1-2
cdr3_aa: CASSITRQYYGYTF
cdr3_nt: TGTGCCAGCAGTATCACTCGACAGTACTATGGCTACACCTTC

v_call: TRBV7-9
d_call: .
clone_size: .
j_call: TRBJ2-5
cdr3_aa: CASSFWGLAQETQYF
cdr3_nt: TGTGCCAGCAGCTTCTGGGGCCTAGCTCAAGAGACCCAGTACTTC